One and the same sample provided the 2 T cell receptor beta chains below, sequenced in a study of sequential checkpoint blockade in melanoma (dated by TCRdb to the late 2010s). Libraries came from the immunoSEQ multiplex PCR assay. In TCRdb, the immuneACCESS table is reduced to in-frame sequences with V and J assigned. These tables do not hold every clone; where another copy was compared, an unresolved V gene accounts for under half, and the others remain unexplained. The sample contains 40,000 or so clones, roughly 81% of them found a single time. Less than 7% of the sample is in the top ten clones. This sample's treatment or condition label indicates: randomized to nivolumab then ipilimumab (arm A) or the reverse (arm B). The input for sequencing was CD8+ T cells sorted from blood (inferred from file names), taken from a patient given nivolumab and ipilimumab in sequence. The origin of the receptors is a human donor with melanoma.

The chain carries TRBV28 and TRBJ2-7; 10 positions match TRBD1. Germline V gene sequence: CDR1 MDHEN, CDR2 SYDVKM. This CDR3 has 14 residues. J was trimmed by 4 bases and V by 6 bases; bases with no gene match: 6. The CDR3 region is CASSDRTGGYEQYF. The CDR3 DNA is TGTGCCAGCAGCGATCGGACAGGGGGATACGAGCAGTACTTC.

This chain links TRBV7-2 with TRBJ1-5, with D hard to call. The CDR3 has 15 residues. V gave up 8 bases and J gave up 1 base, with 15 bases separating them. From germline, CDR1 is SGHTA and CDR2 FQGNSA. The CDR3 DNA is TGTGCCAGCCACAGATTAGACGCGAGCAATCAGCCCCAGCATTTT. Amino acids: CASHRLDASNQPQHF.